Below, 28 T cell receptor beta chains from the same sample are listed, as sequenced in a study of cytomegalovirus exposure and HLA in healthy donors. Both 60 Vbeta primers and 13 Jbeta primers went into the PCR. TCRdb's copy holds only in-frame clones and misses some; the assay was immunoSEQ multiplex PCR. The sample has under 200,000 clones; around three quarters are singletons. Source material: PBMCs. The receptors stem from a woman aged 25 to 39 in good health and CMV-seronegative.

The chain carries TRBV7-9 and TRBJ2-5, with 7 bases that match TRBD1. Germline-derived CDR1 and CDR2 are SEHNR and FQNEAQ (reference sequence). The CDR3 runs 15 residues. V dropped 5 bases and J dropped 0; count of bases not matched to a gene: 6. Written as DNA, the CDR3 is TGTGCCAGCAGCCCGATACAGGGGTACCAAGAGACCCAGTACTTC. This codes for CASSPIQGYQETQYF.

This chain links TRBV5-1 with TRBJ1-1; D unclear. Germline V gene lookup returns CDR1 SGHRS and CDR2 YFSETQ. The CDR3 length is 13 residues. Trimming pared 1 base from V and 5 bases from J, leaving 9 bases between. This CDR3 is CASSLNPKTEAFF. CDR3 nucleotide sequence: TGCGCCAGCAGCTTGAATCCCAAAACTGAAGCTTTCTTT.

This clone has a handful of counts. The chain employs TRBV19 and TRBJ2-7, with 9 bases lining up with TRBD1. Germline values: CDR1 LNHDA, CDR2 SQIVND (reference sequence). The CDR3 consists of 16 residues. The V gene end was trimmed by 5 bases and the J gene end by 3 bases; junction bases not matched to a gene: 11. The CDR3 DNA reads TGTGCCAGTAGTCCAACCTCGGGGACAGGGCACTACGAGCAGTACTTC. Translated: CASSPTSGTGHYEQYF.

The V gene is TRBV10-2, the J gene TRBJ2-2; D is unclear. CDR3 length: 14 amino acids. The V end lost 7 bases, the J end lost 1 base, and 10 bases lay between the germline ends. Germline loops: CDR1 WSHSY, CDR2 SAAADI. The CDR3 here is CASIARRNTGELFF. The DNA for the CDR3 is TGCGCCAGCATAGCTCGCAGGAACACCGGGGAGCTGTTTTTT.

The rearrangement joins TRBV30 to TRBJ1-6, with unresolved D. Trimming stripped 5 bases from V and 0 bases from J, with 11 bases between. The germline gives CDR1 GTSNPN, CDR2 SVGIG (reference sequence). This CDR3 contains 15 residues. CDR3 bases: TGTGCCTGGCGTTTACTGAGCTCCTATAATTCACCCCTCCACTTT. Translating it yields CAWRLLSSYNSPLHF.

V and J are TRBV7-9 and TRBJ1-2; 12 bases map to TRBD1. V lost 1 base to trimming and J lost 7 bases; unmatched junction nucleotides: 7. Germline assignment: CDR1 SEHNR and CDR2 FQNEAQ (reference sequence). The CDR3 has 16 residues. The chain's CDR3 is CASSLEGTGGACGYTF. DNA for the CDR3: TGTGCCAGCAGCTTAGAAGGGACAGGGGGCGCGTGTGGCTACACCTTC.

The chain has TRBV9 and TRBJ1-4; 7 bases map to TRBD1. Looked up from germline, CDR1 is SGDLS and CDR2 is YYNGEE. J gave up 6 bases and V 1 base, and 9 bases lay outside the gene matches. The CDR3 spans 16 residues. The DNA of the CDR3 is TGTGCCAGCAGCGTAAGGGGGGCAGGGGGAGATGAAAAACTGTTTTTT. Translated: CASSVRGAGGDEKLFF.

The rearrangement joins TRBV6-1 to TRBJ1-1; possibly TRBD1 for D (6 bases). In germline, CDR1 is MNHNS, CDR2 SASEGT. The CDR3 length is 13 residues. The ends were cut back, 6 bases at V and 6 bases at J, with 14 bases in the middle. The CDR3 protein is CASSGQLVAEAFF. The CDR3 DNA reads TGTGCCAGCAGCGGACAGTTAGTTGCTGAAGCTTTCTTT.

The chain combines TRBV5-4 with TRBJ2-3; D is possibly TRBD1 (5 bases). Trimming cost V 4 bases and J 0 bases, with 12 bases left between them. CDR1 SGHNT and CDR2 YYREEE come from the germline V gene (reference sequence). This CDR3 region has 15 residues. CDR3: CASSQDRTSTDTQYF. In DNA form, the CDR3 reads TGTGCCAGCAGCCAAGACAGAACTAGCACAGATACGCAGTATTTT.

The chain combines TRBV7-9 with TRBJ2-7; 8 bases are shared with TRBD1. Unmatched junction bases numbered 3, after V lost 4 bases and J lost 4 bases. This CDR3 contains 13 residues. Looked up from germline, CDR1 is SEHNR and CDR2 is FQNEAQ (reference sequence). CDR3 sequence: CASSSTGGYEQYF. DNA for the CDR3: TGTGCCAGCAGCTCAACAGGGGGTTACGAGCAGTACTTC.

The rearrangement uses TRBV5-4 and TRBJ2-5; tentative D call: TRBD2 (6 bases). TRBJ2-7 matches the DNA end more closely, so the J call is doubtful. Germline assignment: CDR1 SGHNT and CDR2 YYREEE (reference sequence). The CDR3 length is 15 residues. The CDR3 is CASSLAGTLSYEQYF. CDR3 in DNA: TGTGCCAGCAGCTTGGCCGGGACTTTATCCTACGAGCAGTACTTC.

V is TRBV10-3 and J is TRBJ1-1; D unresolved. Trimming shortened V by 0 bases and J by 1 base, and 6 bases separated the two germline ends. The CDR3 is made up of 14 amino acids. From germline, CDR1 is ENHRY and CDR2 SYGVKD. The CDR3 loop reads CAISESPGNTEAFF. Here the CDR3 DNA reads TGTGCCATCAGTGAGTCGCCAGGGAACACTGAAGCTTTCTTT.

In the case of this clone: Germline is not matched at one junction end, which may reflect a read error. This chain connects TRBV10-3 to TRBJ1-3; D unresolved. From germline, CDR1 is ENHRY and CDR2 SYGVKD. The CDR3 totals 12 residues. CDR3 DNA: TGTGCCATCAGTGATAGTCCTGAGAAAGTGGATTTT. Protein: CAISDSPEKVDF.

CDR3 sequence: CASSQDWGQGVVDTQYF. DNA of the CDR3: TGCGCCAGCAGCCAAGATTGGGGCCAGGGGGTGGTAGATACGCAGTATTTT. The genes are TRBV4-3 and TRBJ2-3; 7 positions agree with TRBD1. The CDR3 covers 17 residues. Trimming removed 0 bases from V and 5 bases from J; junction bases left unmatched: 11. The germline V gene encodes CDR1 LGHNA and CDR2 YSLEER.

Only one count was recorded for this clone. This chain uses TRBV2 with TRBJ2-7, with D possibly matching TRBD2 (6 bases). Trimming shortened V by 6 bases and J by 0 bases, and 18 bases separated the two germline ends. Germline CDR1 reads SNHLY; CDR2 reads FYNNEI. CDR3 length: 16 residues. The CDR3 spells CASRAGEVRGSYEQYF. DNA of the CDR3: TGTGCCAGCAGAGCCGGTGAGGTGCGGGGCTCCTACGAGCAGTACTTC.

The chain combines TRBV27 with TRBJ2-1, with TRBD2 matching 14 bases. Trimming took 2 bases from V and 1 from J; bases not matched to a gene: 16. The CDR3 spans 22 residues. The germline gives CDR1 MNHEY, CDR2 SMNVEV (reference sequence). CDR3 in amino acids: CASSLRNNGLAGGSGSYNEQFF. CDR3 DNA sequence: TGTGCCAGCAGTTTACGGAACAACGGACTAGCGGGAGGATCAGGGTCCTACAATGAGCAGTTCTTC.

Notes on this clone: This sample also contains other DNA sequences that code for the same CDR3. This chain joins TRBV5-1 and TRBJ1-4, with 7 bases identical to TRBD1. V dropped 3 bases and J dropped 0; count of bases not matched to a gene: 2. Germline V gene sequence: CDR1 SGHRS, CDR2 YFSETQ. This CDR3 is built from 15 residues. The CDR3 sequence is CASSSTGATNEKLFF. The CDR3 nucleotides are TGCGCCAGCAGCTCCACAGGGGCAACTAATGAAAAACTGTTTTTT.

This clone came up many times. The identical CDR3 is also encoded by other nucleotide sequences in the sample. This CDR3 reads CASSQDKETRGEKLFF. CDR3 coding DNA: TGCGCCAGCAGCCAAGATAAAGAGACAAGGGGTGAAAAACTGTTTTTT. The chain uses TRBV4-1 and TRBJ1-4, with D possibly being TRBD1 (5 bases). Trimming pared 0 bases from V and 7 bases from J, leaving 15 bases between. This CDR3 is 16 amino acids long. Germline V gives CDR1 MGHRA, CDR2 YSYEKL.

For this clone: One junction end disagrees with the germline gene, perhaps due to a read error. The J gene is TRBJ2-1, the V gene TRBV7-9; 8 bases fit TRBD1. The germline gives CDR1 SEHNR, CDR2 FQNEAQ (reference sequence). The CDR3 extends over 16 amino acids. CDR3 sequence reads: CSSSILEDRDYNEQFF. The CDR3, as DNA: TGTTCCAGCAGCATCCTTGAGGACAGGGACTACAATGAGCAGTTCTTC.

The V gene is TRBV2, the J gene TRBJ1-3, with 8 bases aligning to TRBD1. This CDR3 comprises 14 residues. From germline, CDR1 is SNHLY and CDR2 FYNNEI. With 8 bases clipped from V and 2 bases from J, the junction kept 5 bases outside the gene matches. CDR3 loop: CASEQGGTGNTIYF. CDR3 nucleotide sequence: TGTGCCAGCGAACAGGGGGGGACTGGAAACACCATATATTTT.

The chain uses TRBV7-3 and TRBJ1-5, with a weak D call TRBD1 (6 bases). The CDR3 extends over 16 amino acids. Germline-derived CDR1 and CDR2 are SGHTA and FQGTGA. V was clipped by 4 bases and J by 2 bases, with 15 bases between them. The CDR3, as DNA: TGTGCCAGCAGCTGCAGACAGGCAGTAGGCAATCAGCCCCAGCATTTT. Residues: CASSCRQAVGNQPQHF.

CDR3: CATSRDRREAHRAITVFQPQHF. Written as DNA, the CDR3 is TGTGCCACCAGCAGAGATCGGCGTGAGGCCCACAGGGCGATAACGGTGTTTCAGCCCCAGCATTTT. The chain combines TRBV15 with TRBJ1-5; D is perhaps TRBD1 (6 bases). The CDR3 is 22 residues long. CDR1 LNHNV and CDR2 YYDKDF come from the germline V gene (reference sequence). V was clipped by 0 bases and J by 6 bases, with 33 bases between them. Supplemented by reference TRBV15 and TRBJ1-5, the full variable domain reads DAMVIQNPRYQVTQFGKPVTLSCSQTLNHNVMYWYQQKSSQAPKLLFHYYDKDFNNEADTPDNFQSRRPNTSFCFLDIRSPGLGDTAMYLCATSRDRREAHRAITVFQPQHFGDGTRLSIL.

This chain's CDR3 is CASSLGIRLAGLYNEQFF. As DNA, the CDR3 is TGTGCCAGCAGCTTAGGAATTAGACTAGCGGGCCTTTACAATGAGCAGTTCTTC. The chain combines TRBV7-9 with TRBJ2-1, with TRBD2 identical over 10 bases. CDR1 is SEHNR, CDR2 FQNEAQ, per germline (reference sequence). The CDR3 extends over 18 amino acids. V lost 1 base and J lost 4; bases outside the gene matches: 10.

The V call is TRBV7-2, the J call TRBJ2-7; the match to TRBD2 covers 10 bases. The CDR3 is 16 amino acids. Germline-derived CDR1 and CDR2 are SGHTA and FQGNSA. J lost 3 bases, V lost 1 base, and 6 bases had no gene match. The CDR3: CASSLVGSGRGYEQYF. The CDR3 DNA is TGTGCCAGCAGCTTAGTGGGGAGCGGGAGGGGCTACGAGCAGTACTTC.

This clone occurred a few times. Other DNA sequences from this sample encode an identical CDR3 as well. The chain combines TRBV6-5 with TRBJ2-5; D might be TRBD2 (5 bases). The CDR3 is made up of 12 amino acids. The V end was cut by 5 bases, the J end by 5 bases, with 9 bases between. The germline V gene has CDR1 MNHEY and CDR2 SVGAGI. The CDR3 protein is CASSPTGETQYF. In nucleotides, the CDR3 is TGTGCCAGCAGTCCGACGGGGGAGACCCAGTACTTC.

CDR3 sequence: CASSPSGGSYNEQFF. Written as DNA, the CDR3 is TGTGCCAGCAGCCCAAGCGGGGGGAGCTACAATGAGCAGTTCTTC. The chain links TRBV4-2 to TRBJ2-1; 9 positions match TRBD2. With V trimmed by 4 bases and J by 3 bases, 4 bases remained unmatched. Germline V gene lookup returns CDR1 LGHNA and CDR2 YNFKEQ. This CDR3 is built from 15 residues.

This chain uses TRBV18 with TRBJ2-2, with TRBD1 matching 8 bases. Germline CDR1 reads KGHSH; CDR2 reads LQKENI. Losses at the gene ends were 1 base for V and 6 bases for J; bases not matched to a gene: 4. The CDR3 is made up of 15 amino acids. CDR3 sequence reads: CASSPRTGLAGELFF. DNA for the CDR3: TGTGCCAGCTCACCACGGACAGGGCTGGCCGGGGAGCTGTTTTTT.

In this sample, this clone turned up a few times. The chain is built from TRBV5-4 and TRBJ2-3; 9 bases are shared with TRBD2. The germline V gene encodes CDR1 SGHNT and CDR2 YYREEE (reference sequence). Trimming at V came to 2 bases and at J to 4 bases, leaving 5 bases not matched to a gene. The CDR3 sequence is 15 residues long. This CDR3 reads CASSFSGSPPDTQYF. CDR3 sequence (DNA): TGTGCCAGCAGCTTTAGCGGGAGTCCCCCAGATACGCAGTATTTT.